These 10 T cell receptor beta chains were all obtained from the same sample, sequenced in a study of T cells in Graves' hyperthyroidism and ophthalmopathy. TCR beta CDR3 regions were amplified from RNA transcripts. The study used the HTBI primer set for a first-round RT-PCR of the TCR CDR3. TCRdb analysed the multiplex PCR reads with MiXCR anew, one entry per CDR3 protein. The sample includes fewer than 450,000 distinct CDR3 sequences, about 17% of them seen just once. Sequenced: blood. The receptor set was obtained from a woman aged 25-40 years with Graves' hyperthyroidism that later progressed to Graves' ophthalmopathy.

The CDR3 DNA reads as TGCGCCAGCAGCCAAGATCCAGGGGGAACCGGGGAGCTGTTTTTT. This codes for CASSQDPGGTGELFF. J is TRBJ2-2 and V is TRBV4-1; TRBD1 matches at 7 bases. V shed 0 bases and J 5 bases; nucleotides not matched to a gene: 3. The CDR3 has 15 residues. Per germline, CDR1 MGHRA and CDR2 YSYEKL.

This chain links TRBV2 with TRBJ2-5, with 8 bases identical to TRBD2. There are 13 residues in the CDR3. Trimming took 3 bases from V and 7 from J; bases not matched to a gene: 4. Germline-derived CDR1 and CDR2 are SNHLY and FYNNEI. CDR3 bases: TGTGCCAGCAGTGAGGGTCTAGCGGGGACCCAGTACTTC. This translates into CASSEGLAGTQYF.

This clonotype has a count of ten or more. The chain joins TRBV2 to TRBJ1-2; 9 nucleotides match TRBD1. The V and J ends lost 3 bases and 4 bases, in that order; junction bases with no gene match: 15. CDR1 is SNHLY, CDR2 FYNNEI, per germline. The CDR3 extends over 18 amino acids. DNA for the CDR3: TGTGCCAGCAGTGATCTTAAGGTGGGGTCGACAGGGGGCTATGGCTACACCTTC. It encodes CASSDLKVGSTGGYGYTF.

Here the CDR3 DNA reads TGCGCCAGCAGCCATTCGCTGAGGGGGATCTCCTACAATGAGCAGTTCTTC. Protein: CASSHSLRGISYNEQFF. V and J are TRBV4-1 and TRBJ2-1; D is perhaps TRBD1 (6 bases). This CDR3 comprises 17 residues. Deletions cut 3 bases from V and 0 bases from J, with 15 bases between. Germline V CDR1 and CDR2: MGHRA, YSYEKL.

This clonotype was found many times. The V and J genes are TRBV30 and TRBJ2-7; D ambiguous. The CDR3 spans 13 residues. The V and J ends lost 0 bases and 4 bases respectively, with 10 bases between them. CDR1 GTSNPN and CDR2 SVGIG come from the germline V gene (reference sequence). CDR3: CAWSVAGRYEQYF. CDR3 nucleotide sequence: TGTGCCTGGAGTGTAGCAGGCAGGTACGAGCAGTACTTC. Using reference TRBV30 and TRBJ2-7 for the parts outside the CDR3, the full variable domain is SQTIHQWPATLVQPVGSPLSLECTVEGTSNPNLYWYRQAAGRGLQLLFYSVGIGQISSEVPQNLSASRPQDRQFILSSKKLLLSDSGFYLCAWSVAGRYEQYFGPGTRLTVT.

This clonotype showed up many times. CDR3 nucleotides: TGTGCCAGCAGTTTATTGGACAGGGGCTACGAGCAGTACTTC. Its translation: CASSLLDRGYEQYF. The genes are TRBV27 and TRBJ2-7; 9 bases fit TRBD1. The CDR3 covers 14 residues. Per the germline V gene, CDR1 is MNHEY and CDR2 is SMNVEV (reference sequence). V was pared by 1 base and J by 3 bases, with 1 base of the junction left unmatched.

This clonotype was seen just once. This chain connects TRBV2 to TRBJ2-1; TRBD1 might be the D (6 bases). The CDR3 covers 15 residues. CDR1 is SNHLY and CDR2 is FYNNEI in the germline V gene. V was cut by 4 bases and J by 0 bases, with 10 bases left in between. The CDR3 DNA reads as TGTGCCAGCAGTGGACAGGATAGCTCCTACAATGAGCAGTTCTTC. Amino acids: CASSGQDSSYNEQFF. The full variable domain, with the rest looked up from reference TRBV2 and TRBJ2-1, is EPEVTQTPSHQVTQMGQEVILRCVPISNHLYFYWYRQILGQKVEFLVSFYNNEISEKSEIFDDQFSVERPDGSNFTLKIRSTKLEDSAMYFCASSGQDSSYNEQFFGPGTRLTVL.

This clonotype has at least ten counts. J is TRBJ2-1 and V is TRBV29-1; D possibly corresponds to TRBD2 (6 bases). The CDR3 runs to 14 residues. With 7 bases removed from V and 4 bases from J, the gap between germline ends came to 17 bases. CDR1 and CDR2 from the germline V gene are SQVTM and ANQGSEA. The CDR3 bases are TGCAGCGGCGGGACCGCCTCGGGGTACAATGAGCAGTTCTTC. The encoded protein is CSGGTASGYNEQFF.

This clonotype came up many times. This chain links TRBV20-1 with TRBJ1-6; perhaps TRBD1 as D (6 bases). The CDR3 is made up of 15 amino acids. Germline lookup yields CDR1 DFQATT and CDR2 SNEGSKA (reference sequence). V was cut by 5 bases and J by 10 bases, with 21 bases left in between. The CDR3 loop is CSAGRLGGGNSPLHF. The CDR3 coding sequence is TGCAGTGCTGGCCGTCTGGGTGGGGGCAACTCACCCCTCCACTTT.

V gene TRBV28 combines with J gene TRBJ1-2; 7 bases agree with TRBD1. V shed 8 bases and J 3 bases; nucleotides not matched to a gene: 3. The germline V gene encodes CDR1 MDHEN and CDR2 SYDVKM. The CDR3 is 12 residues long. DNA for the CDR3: TGTGCCAGCTGGGACAGTTACTATGGCTACACCTTC. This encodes CASWDSYYGYTF.